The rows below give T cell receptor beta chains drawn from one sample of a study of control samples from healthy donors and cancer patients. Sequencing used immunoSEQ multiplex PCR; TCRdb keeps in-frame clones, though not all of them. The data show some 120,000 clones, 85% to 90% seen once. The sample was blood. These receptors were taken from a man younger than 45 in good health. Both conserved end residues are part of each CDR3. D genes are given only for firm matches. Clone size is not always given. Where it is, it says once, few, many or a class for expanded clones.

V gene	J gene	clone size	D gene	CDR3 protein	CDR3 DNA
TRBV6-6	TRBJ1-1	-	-	CASSDRSGNTEAFF	TGTGCCAGCAGCGACCGGTCAGGGAACACTGAAGCTTTCTTT
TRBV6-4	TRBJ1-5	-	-	CASSIQGGGNQPQHF	TGTGCCAGCTCCATACAGGGTGGGGGCAATCAGCCCCAGCATTTT
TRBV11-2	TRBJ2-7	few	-	CASSYSGFSSYEQYF	TGTGCCAGCAGCTACTCAGGCTTCAGCTCCTACGAGCAGTACTTC
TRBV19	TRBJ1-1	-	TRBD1	CASRSGTDLNTEAFF	TGTGCCAGTAGATCCGGGACAGACCTGAACACTGAAGCTTTCTTT
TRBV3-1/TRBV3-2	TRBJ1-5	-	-	CASSLMSQPQHF	TGTGCCAGCAGCCTAATGTCCCAGCCCCAGCATTTT
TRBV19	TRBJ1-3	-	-	CASSPGHGAGNTIYF	TGTGCCAGTAGTCCCGGCCACGGCGCTGGAAACACCATATATTTT
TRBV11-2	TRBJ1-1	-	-	CASSYRQVMNTEAFF	TGTGCCAGCAGCTATCGACAGGTAATGAACACTGAAGCTTTCTTT
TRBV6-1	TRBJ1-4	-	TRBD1	CASSEPTGGIEKLFF	TGTGCCAGCAGTGAACCGACAGGGGGGATTGAAAAACTGTTTTTT
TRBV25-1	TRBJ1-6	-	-	CASSVGGGANSPLHF	TGTGCCAGCAGTGTGGGCGGAGGGGCCAATTCACCCCTCCACTTT
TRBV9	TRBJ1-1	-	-	CASSVTGSRVGTEAFF	TGTGCCAGCAGCGTGACTGGGAGTAGGGTTGGCACTGAAGCTTTCTTT
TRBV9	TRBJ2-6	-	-	CASSVAIPQKYSGANVLTF	TGTGCCAGCAGCGTAGCCATACCTCAGAAATACTCTGGGGCCAACGTCCTGACTTTC
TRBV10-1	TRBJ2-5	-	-	CASSEGGAVEETQYF	TGCGCCAGCAGTGAGGGAGGTGCGGTGGAAGAGACCCAGTACTTC
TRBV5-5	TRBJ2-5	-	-	CASSLGADSRGQETQYF	TGTGCCAGCTCGCTGGGGGCTGACAGTAGGGGTCAAGAGACCCAGTACTTC
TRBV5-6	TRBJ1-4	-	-	CASTSLEASREKLFF	TGTGCCAGCACCTCACTGGAGGCGTCTAGAGAAAAACTGTTTTTT
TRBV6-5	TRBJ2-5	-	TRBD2	CASTPGGGSQETQYF	TGTGCCAGCACCCCGGGAGGCGGGAGCCAAGAGACCCAGTACTTC
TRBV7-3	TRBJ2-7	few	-	CASRDLRDVRYEQYF	TGTGCCAGCAGGGACCTTAGGGACGTACGCTACGAGCAGTACTTC
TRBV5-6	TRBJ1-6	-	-	CASSRDYNSPLHF	TGTGCCAGCAGCCGGGACTATAATTCACCCCTCCACTTT
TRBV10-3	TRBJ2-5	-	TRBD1	CAISEWGQAETQYF	TGTGCCATCAGTGAGTGGGGACAGGCGGAGACCCAGTACTTC
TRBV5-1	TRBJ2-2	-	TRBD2	CASSFVFDLAGVNTGELFF	TGCGCCAGCAGCTTTGTATTTGACCTAGCGGGGGTTAACACCGGGGAGCTGTTTTTT
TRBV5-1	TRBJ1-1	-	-	CASSLLGADTEAFF	TGCGCCAGCAGCTTGTTGGGGGCGGACACTGAAGCTTTCTTT
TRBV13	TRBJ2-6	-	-	CASSLTGSSGANVLTF	TGTGCCAGCAGCCTCACAGGGAGTTCTGGGGCCAACGTCCTGACTTTC
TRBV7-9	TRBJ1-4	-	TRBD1	CASSRDRVPRALWNEKLFF	TGTGCCAGCAGCCGGGACAGAGTGCCTAGAGCGCTATGGAATGAAAAACTGTTTTTT
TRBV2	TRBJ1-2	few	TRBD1	CASRPGTGGANYGYTF	TGTGCCAGCAGACCCGGGACAGGAGGTGCTAACTATGGCTACACCTTC
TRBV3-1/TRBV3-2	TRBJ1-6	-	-	CASSQLTGTASPLHF	TGTGCCAGCAGCCAACTTACAGGGACGGCTTCACCCCTCCACTTT
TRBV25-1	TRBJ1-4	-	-	CASSLPYNEKLFF	TGTGCCAGCAGTCTACCATATAATGAAAAACTGTTTTTT
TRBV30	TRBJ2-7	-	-	CAWSVGGAPLYEQYF	TGTGCCTGGAGTGTTGGGGGGGCCCCCCTCTACGAGCAGTACTTC
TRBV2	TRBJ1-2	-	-	CASSGPQGSFGYGYTF	TGTGCCAGCAGTGGACCTCAGGGGAGCTTTGGATATGGCTACACCTTC
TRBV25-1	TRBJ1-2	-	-	CASSETRLLVGGGYTF	TGTGCCAGCAGTGAAACTAGACTCTTGGTGGGCGGTGGCTACACCTTC
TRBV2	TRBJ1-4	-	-	CASSEAADISTNEKLFF	TGTGCCAGCAGTGAAGCCGCGGACATTTCAACTAATGAAAAACTGTTTTTT
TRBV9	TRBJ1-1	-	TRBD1	CASSATGGTEAFF	TGTGCCAGCAGCGCTACAGGGGGCACTGAAGCTTTCTTT
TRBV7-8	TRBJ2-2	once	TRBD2	CASRASGGDTGELFF	TGTGCCAGCAGAGCGTCCGGGGGGGACACCGGGGAGCTGTTTTTT
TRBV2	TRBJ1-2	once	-	CASSERQVYGYTF	TGTGCCAGCAGTGAAAGGCAGGTCTATGGCTACACCTTC
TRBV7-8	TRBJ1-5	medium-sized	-	CASSLDPGRGQPQHF	TGTGCCAGCAGCTTAGATCCAGGGAGGGGTCAGCCCCAGCATTTT
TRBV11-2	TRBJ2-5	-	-	CASSLVVGGETQYF	TGTGCCAGCAGCTTAGTAGTAGGGGGGGAGACCCAGTACTTC